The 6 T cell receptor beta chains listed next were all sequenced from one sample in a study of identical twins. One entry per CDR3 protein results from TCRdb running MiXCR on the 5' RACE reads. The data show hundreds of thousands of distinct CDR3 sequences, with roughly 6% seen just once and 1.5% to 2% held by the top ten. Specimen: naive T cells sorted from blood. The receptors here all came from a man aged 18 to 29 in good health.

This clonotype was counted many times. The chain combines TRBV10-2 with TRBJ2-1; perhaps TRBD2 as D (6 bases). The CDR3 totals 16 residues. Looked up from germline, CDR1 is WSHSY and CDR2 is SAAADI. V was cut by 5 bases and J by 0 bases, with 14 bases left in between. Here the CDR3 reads CASSYGTLSSYNEQFF. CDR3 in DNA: TGCGCCAGCAGTTATGGGACTCTGAGCTCCTACAATGAGCAGTTCTTC.

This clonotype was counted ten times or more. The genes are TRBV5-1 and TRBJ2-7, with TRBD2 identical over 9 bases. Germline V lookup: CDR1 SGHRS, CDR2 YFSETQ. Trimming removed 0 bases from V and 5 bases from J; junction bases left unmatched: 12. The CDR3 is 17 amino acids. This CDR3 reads CASSLGVIAGDPNEQYV. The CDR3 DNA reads TGCGCCAGCAGCTTGGGGGTGATAGCGGGAGATCCCAACGAGCAGTACGTC.

CDR3 in amino acids: CSVEAGDGANVLTF. The CDR3 DNA sequence: TGCAGCGTTGAAGCGGGGGATGGGGCCAACGTCCTGACTTTC. The J gene is TRBJ2-6, the V gene TRBV29-1, with D perhaps TRBD2 (6 bases). The CDR3 loop spans 14 amino acids. CDR1 is SQVTM and CDR2 is ANQGSEA in the germline V gene. Trimming left V 1 base short and J 3 bases short, with 7 bases between.

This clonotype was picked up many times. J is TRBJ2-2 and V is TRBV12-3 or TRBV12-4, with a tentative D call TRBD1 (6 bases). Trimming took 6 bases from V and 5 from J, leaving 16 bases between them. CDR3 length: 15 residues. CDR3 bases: TGTGCCAGCAGGCTGGGGACACTTATTACCGGGGAGCTGTTTTTT. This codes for CASRLGTLITGELFF.

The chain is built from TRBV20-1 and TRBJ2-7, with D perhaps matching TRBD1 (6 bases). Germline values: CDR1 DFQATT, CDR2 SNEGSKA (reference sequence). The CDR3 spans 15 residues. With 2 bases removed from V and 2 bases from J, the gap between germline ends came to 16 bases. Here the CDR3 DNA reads TGCAGTGCTAGACATGCAGGGGAAGGGCCCTACGAGCAGTACTTC. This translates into CSARHAGEGPYEQYF.

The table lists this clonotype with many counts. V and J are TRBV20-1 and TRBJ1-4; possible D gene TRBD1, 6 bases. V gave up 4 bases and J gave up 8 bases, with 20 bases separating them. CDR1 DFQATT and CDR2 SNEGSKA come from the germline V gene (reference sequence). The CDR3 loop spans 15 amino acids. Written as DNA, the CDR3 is TGCAGTGCTACGCCCCCACGGGGGCGTTGGGAAAAACTGTTTTTT. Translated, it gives CSATPPRGRWEKLFF.